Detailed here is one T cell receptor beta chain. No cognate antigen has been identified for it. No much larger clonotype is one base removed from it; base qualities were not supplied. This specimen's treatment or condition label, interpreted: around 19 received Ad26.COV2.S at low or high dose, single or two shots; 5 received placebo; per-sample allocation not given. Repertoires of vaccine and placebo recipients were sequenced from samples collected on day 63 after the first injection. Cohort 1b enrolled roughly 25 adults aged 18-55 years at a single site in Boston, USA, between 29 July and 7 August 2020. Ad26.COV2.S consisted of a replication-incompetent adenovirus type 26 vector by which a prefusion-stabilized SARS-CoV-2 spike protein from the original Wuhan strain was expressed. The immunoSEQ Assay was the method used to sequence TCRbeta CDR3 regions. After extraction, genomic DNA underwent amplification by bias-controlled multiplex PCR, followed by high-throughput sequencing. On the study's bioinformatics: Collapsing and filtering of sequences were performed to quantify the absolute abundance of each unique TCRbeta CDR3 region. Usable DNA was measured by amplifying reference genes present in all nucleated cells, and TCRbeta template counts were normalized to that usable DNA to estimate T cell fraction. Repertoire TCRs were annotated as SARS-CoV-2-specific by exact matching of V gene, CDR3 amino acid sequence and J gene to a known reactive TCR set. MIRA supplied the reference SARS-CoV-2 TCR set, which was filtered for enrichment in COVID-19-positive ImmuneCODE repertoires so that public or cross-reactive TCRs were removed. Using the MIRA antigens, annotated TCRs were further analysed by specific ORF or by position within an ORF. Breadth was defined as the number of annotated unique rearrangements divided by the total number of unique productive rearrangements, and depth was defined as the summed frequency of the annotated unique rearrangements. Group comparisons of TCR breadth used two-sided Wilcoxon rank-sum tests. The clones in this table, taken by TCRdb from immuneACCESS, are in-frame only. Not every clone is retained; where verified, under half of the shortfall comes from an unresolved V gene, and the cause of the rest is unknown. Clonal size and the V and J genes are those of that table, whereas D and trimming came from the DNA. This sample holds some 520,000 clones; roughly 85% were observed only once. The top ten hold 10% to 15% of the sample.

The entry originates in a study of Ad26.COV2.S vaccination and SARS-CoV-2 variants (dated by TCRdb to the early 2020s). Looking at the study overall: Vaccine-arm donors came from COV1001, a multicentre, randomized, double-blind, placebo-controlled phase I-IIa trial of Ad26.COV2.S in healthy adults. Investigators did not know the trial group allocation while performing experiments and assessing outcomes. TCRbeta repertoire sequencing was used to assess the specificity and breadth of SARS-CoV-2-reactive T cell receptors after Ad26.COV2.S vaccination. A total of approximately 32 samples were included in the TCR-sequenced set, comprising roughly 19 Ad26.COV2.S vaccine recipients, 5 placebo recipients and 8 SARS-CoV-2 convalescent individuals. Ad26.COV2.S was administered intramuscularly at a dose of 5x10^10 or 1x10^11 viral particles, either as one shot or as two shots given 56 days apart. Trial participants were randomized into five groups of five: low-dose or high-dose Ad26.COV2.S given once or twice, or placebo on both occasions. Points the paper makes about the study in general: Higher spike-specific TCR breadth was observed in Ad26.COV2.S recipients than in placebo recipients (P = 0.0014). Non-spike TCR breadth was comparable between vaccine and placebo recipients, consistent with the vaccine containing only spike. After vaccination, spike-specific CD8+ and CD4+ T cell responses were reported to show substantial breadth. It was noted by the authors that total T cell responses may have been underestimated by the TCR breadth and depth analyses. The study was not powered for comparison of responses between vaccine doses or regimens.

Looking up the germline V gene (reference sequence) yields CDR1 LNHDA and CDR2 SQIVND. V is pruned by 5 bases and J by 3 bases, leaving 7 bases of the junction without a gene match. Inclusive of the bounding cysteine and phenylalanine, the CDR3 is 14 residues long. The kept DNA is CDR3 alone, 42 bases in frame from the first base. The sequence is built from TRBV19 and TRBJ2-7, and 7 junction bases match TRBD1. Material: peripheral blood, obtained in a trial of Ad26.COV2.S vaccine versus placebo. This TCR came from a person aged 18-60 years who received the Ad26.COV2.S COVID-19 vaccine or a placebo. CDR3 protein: CASSPYRGVYEQYF. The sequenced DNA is TGTGCCAGTAGTCCCTACAGGGGTGTCTACGAGCAGTACTTC.